This TCR beta chain is from a study of blood T cell repertoires in COVID-19 (dated by TCRdb to 2019 to 2021). General notes on the study: Samples covering the acute and convalescent phases of COVID-19 were provided by collaborators in the United States, Italy and Spain. The prospective study material was composed of cDNA or gDNA derived from T cells, B-cell-depleted T cells, or PBMCs. Where available, HLA class I and class II types were taken from metadata supplied by the sample provider and were not determined by assay-based typing. The samples were drawn from the first 160 participants of the ongoing ImmuneRACE study and from 1,200 or so subjects provided by 6 global collaborators. Deeply sampled blood TCRbeta repertoires from subjects exposed to, actively infected with, or recovered from COVID-19 were included in the dataset. Sample metadata almost always included a de-identified subject ID, COVID-19 status, age in years and sex. The repertoires were made available in a free public database intended to serve as a resource for research on the immune response to SARS-CoV-2.

Counted from cysteine to phenylalanine, this CDR3 has 15 amino acids. Solely the CDR3 DNA is kept, with 45 bases framed from the first base. CDR1 and CDR2 are drawn from the germline V gene: SGHRS, YFSETQ. The germline ends are 14 bases apart after V is trimmed by 4 bases and J by 4 bases. What the research found in general, with its limitations: The quantity of clinical and demographic metadata differed by source and by participant and was supplied without curation.

Worth noting for this clone: The antigen it binds to is not known. Nothing much larger sits one base from this clone, and base qualities are not available.

TCRbeta CDR3 regions were amplified from genomic DNA by means of the immunoSEQ Assay, a bias-controlled multiplex PCR. As for how the authors treated the data: The number of nucleated cells in each sample was estimated from the amplification of reference gene primers within the assay. Sequence reads were collapsed and filtered to measure the absolute abundance of every unique TCRbeta CDR3 rearrangement. Productive Simpson clonality was computed per sample as the square root of Simpson's diversity index over productive rearrangements. What TCRdb holds here is the immuneACCESS table cut down to in-frame rearrangements. Part of the clones is not present; checked against another copy, under half of the missing clones reflect an unresolved V gene, and the others are unexplained. The V and J calls and clone size come from that table; D and trimming were worked out from the DNA. This sample holds about 51,000 clones; under 95% were observed only once. The top ten hold 3% to 4% of the sample.

Each collaborating institution followed its own protocols to collect whole blood in K2EDTA tubes. For TCRbeta analysis, collaborators shipped samples as frozen whole blood, isolated PBMCs, or DNA extracted from either of those sample types. The chain uses TRBV5-1 and TRBJ1-4; the D gene assignment is ambiguous. Sequenced: peripheral blood. The TCR originated in a man aged 50-59 years with acute or convalescent COVID-19. The CDR3 protein is CASSPFERFNEKLFF. The bases are TGCGCCAGCAGCCCTTTTGAACGGTTTAATGAAAAACTGTTTTTT.